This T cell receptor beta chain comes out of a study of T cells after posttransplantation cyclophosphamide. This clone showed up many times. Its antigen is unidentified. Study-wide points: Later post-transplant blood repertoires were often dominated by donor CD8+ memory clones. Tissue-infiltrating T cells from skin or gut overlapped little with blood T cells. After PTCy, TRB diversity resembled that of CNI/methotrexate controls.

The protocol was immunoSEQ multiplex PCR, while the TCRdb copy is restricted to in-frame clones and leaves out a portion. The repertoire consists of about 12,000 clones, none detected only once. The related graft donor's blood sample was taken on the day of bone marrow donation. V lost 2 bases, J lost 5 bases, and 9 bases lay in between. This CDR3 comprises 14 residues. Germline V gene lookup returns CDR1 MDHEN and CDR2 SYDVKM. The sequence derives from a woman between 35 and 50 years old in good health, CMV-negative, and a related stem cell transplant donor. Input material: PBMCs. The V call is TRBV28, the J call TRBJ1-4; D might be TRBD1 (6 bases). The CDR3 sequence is CASSLPQGNEKLFF. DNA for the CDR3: TGTGCCAGCAGTTTACCGCAGGGGAATGAAAAACTGTTTTTT.